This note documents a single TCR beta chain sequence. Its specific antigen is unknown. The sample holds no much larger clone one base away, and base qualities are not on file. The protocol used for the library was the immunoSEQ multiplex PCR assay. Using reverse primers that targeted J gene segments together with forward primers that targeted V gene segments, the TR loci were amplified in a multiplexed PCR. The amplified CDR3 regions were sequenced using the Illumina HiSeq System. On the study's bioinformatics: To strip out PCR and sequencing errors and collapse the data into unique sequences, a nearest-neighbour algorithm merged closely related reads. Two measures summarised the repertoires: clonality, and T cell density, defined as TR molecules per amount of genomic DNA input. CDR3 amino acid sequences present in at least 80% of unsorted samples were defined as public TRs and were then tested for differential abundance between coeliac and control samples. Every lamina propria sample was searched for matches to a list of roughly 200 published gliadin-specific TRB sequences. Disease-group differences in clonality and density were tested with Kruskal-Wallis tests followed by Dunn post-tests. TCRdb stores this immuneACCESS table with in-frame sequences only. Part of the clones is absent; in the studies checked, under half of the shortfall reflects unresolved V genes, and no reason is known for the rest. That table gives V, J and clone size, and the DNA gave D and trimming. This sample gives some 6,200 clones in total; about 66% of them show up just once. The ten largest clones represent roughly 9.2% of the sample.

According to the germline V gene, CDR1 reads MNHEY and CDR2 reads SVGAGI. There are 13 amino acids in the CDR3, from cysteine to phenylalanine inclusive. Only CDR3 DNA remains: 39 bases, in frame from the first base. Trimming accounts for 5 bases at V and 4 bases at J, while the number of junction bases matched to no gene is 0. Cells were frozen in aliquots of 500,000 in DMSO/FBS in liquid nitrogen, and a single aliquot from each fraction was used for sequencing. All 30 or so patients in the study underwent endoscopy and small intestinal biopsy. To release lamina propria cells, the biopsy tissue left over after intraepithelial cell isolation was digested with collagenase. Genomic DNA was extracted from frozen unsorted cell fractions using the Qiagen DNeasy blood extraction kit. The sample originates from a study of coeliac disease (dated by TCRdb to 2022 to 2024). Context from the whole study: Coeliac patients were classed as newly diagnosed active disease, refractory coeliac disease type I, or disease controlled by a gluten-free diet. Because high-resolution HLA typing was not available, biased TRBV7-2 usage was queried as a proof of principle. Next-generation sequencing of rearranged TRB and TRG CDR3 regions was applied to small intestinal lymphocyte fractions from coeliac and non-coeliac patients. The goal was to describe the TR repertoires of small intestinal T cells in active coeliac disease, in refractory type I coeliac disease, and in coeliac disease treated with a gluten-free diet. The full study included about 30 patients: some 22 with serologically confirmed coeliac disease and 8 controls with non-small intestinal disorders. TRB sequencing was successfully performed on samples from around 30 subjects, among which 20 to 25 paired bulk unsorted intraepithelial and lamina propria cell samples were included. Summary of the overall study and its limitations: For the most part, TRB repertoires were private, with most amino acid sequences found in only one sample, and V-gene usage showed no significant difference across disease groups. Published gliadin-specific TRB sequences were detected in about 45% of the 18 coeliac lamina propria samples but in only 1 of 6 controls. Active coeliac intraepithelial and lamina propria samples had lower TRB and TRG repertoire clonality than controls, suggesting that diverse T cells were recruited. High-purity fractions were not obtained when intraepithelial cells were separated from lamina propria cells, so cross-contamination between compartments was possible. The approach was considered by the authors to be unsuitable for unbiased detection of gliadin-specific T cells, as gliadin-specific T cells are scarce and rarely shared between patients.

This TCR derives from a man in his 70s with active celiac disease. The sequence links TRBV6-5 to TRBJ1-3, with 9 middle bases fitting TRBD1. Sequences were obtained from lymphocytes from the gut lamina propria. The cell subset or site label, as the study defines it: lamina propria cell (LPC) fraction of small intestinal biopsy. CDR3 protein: CASSTGGGNTIYF. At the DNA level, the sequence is TGTGCCAGCAGTACAGGGGGCGGAAACACCATATATTTT.